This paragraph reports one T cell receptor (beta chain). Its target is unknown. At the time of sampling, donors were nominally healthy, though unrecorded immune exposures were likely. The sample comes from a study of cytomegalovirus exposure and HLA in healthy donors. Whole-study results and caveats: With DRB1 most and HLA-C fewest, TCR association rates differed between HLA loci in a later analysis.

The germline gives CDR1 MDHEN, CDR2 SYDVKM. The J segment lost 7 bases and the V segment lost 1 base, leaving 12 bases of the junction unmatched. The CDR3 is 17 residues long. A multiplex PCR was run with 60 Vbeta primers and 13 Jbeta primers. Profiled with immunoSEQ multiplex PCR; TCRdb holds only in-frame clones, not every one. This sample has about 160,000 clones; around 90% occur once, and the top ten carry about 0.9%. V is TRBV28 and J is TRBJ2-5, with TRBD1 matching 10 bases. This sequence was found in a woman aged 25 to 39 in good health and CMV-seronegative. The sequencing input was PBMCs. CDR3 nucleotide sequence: TGTGCCAGCAGTTTATCTGGGACAGGGGACCCCCCGGGGACCCAGTACTTC. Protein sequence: CASSLSGTGDPPGTQYF.